This T cell receptor beta chain was documented in a study of T cell repertoires in cytomegalovirus infection. As for the study in general: Carrying CMV and the relevant HLA type showed in public TCR beta signatures. Study observations and caveats: Identification of carriers of CMV plus the relevant HLA was performed using cumulative public TCR beta family frequency.

This clonotype was observed a single time. Its specificity is unknown. TCRdb reprocessed the reads with MiXCR, giving one entry per CDR3 protein. The data show roughly 760,000 distinct CDR3 sequences, approximately 34% seen once. Trimming left V 4 bases short and J 8 bases short, with 15 bases between. The CDR3 has 13 amino acids. Germline CDR1 reads SGHRS; CDR2 reads YFSETQ. This receptor was identified in a human donor in good health (CMV status not recorded). Some clones in this sample may be carry-over from other donors' samples. Material for sequencing was PBMCs. V usage is TRBV5-1 and J usage is TRBJ1-2; tentative D call: TRBD1 (6 bases). This CDR3 is CASSPQGSEGYTF. The CDR3 DNA follows: TGCGCCAGCAGCCCACAGGGCTCTGAGGGCTACACCTTC.